This T cell receptor beta chain is from a study of blood T cell repertoires in COVID-19. For the study at large: Italy, Spain and the United States were the sources of the convalescent and acute COVID-19 samples. T cells, B-cell-depleted T cells, or PBMCs provided the cDNA or gDNA that served as material.

From germline, CDR1 is MNHEY and CDR2 SVGAGI. The junction had 4 bases not matched to a gene; V was cut back by 2 bases and J by 5 bases. CDR3 length: 15 residues. Authors' methods: Amplification of reference gene primers provided the estimated nucleated cell counts. Some clones are missing from TCRdb's copy, which holds only in-frame ones; the method was immunoSEQ multiplex PCR. Clone size and V and J calls were adopted from that table, with D and trimming inferred from the DNA. Among 95,000 to 130,000 clones listed, about nine tenths were seen once. Specimen: peripheral blood. The clonotype was recovered from a human donor with active COVID-19. The donor label of this sample is uncertain. The V and J genes are TRBV6-5 and TRBJ2-1; 9 bases map to TRBD1. CDR3 sequence reads: CASSYPGQGHNEQFF. For the CDR3, the DNA is TGTGCCAGCAGTTACCCGGGACAGGGCCACAATGAGCAGTTCTTC.